The sequence of this T cell receptor (beta chain) was determined in a study of blood T cell repertoires in COVID-19. Whole-study context: Collection of acute and convalescent COVID-19 samples took place in the United States, Italy and Spain. T cells, B-cell-depleted T cells, or PBMCs supplied cDNA or gDNA.

Methods used by the authors: How many nucleated cells were present was estimated from reference gene primer amplification. Generated by immunoSEQ multiplex PCR, the TCRdb table keeps only in-frame clones and is missing some. The V and J calls and clone size were taken over from that table, and D and trimming were inferred from the DNA. The data contain approximately 93,000 clones, about 91% of them singletons. CDR1 and CDR2 from the germline V gene are LNHDA and SQIVND (reference sequence). The CDR3 runs to 14 residues. The V end was cut by 5 bases, the J end by 2 bases, with 12 bases between. The sample was peripheral blood. This sequence was found in a man between 60 and 75 years old with acute or convalescent COVID-19. The V and J genes are TRBV19 and TRBJ2-5, with D perhaps TRBD1 (6 bases). This CDR3 is CASSDWTEQETQYF. The CDR3 nucleotides are TGTGCCAGTAGTGACTGGACAGAACAAGAGACCCAGTACTTC.